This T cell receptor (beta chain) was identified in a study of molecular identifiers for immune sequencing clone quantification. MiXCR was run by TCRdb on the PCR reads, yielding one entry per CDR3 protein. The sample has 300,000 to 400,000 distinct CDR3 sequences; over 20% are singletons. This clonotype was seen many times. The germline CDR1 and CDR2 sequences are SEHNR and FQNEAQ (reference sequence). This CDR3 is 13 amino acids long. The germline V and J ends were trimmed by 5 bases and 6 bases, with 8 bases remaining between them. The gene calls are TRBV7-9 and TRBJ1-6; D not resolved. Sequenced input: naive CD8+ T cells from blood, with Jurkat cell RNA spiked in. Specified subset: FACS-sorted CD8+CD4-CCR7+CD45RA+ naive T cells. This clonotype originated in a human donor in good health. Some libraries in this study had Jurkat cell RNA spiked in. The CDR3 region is CASSAPTNSPLHF. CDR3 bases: TGTGCCAGCAGCGCCCCAACTAATTCACCCCTCCACTTT.